This T cell receptor beta chain came from a study of response to subunit inactivated influenza vaccine (dated by TCRdb to between 2018 and 2020). A note on the overall study: Deep quantitative T cell receptor repertoire profiling was used in the study to track responses to a trivalent subunit inactivated influenza vaccine. What the research found in general, with its limitations: It was suggested by the authors that each seasonal influenza vaccination may recruit only a limited number of new T cells.

The germline V and J ends show losses of 5 bases and 6 bases respectively, and no gene match explains 6 bases of the junction. The CDR3 runs 14 residues from the cysteine to the phenylalanine. Only the CDR3 DNA is retained, 42 bases long and in frame from the first base. From a lookup of the germline V gene (reference sequence), CDR1 and CDR2 are SSHAT and FNYEAQ. Libraries came from RT-PCR. TCRdb shows the sequencer as Illumina HiSeq 2500. TCRdb reworked the public reads: Q25 trimming with fastp, MiXCR clone assembly, productive beta chains retained. Rows are combined by CDR3 protein, so each entry shows the most common genes and DNA. The sample table holds more than 450,000 distinct CDR3 sequences, of which approximately 7.7% were seen once. The ten largest account for under 15% of the sample. As for this clonotype: Its antigen is still unknown. Base quality data are lacking; no much larger clone is found one base away.

This clonotype was sampled from a man aged 45-69 years who received an inactivated influenza vaccine. Donor details come from another sample of the same person, matched by shared clones. The source was PBMCs from blood, collected less than 30 months after vaccination. The rearrangement combines TRBV7-7 with TRBJ2-1, with 8 middle bases fitting TRBD1. The CDR3 sequence is CASSPWTGSNEQFF. At the DNA level, the sequence is TGTGCCAGCAGCCCTTGGACAGGGAGCAATGAGCAGTTCTTC.